The 6 T cell receptor beta chains given below trace back to one sample, sequenced in a study of blood T cell repertoires in COVID-19. Generated by immunoSEQ multiplex PCR, the TCRdb table keeps only in-frame clones and is missing some. The sample lists about 480,000 clones; roughly nine tenths were seen once. Sequencing was performed on peripheral blood. These receptors originate from a man between 18 and 35 years old with COVID-19, enrolled during active disease.

CDR3 region: CASSPRTSGELFF. In DNA, the CDR3 is TGTGCCAGCAGCCCAAGGACTAGTGGGGAGCTGTTTTTT. The V gene is TRBV5-8, the J gene TRBJ2-2, with 7 bases aligning to TRBD2. The CDR3 has 13 residues. The V gene's germline CDR1 is SGHTS and CDR2 YDEGEE. V was clipped by 4 bases and J by 8 bases; unmatched bases: 5.

The rearrangement joins TRBV15 to TRBJ2-1; D unclear. V was pared by 8 bases and J by 0 bases, with 11 bases between. The CDR3 totals 14 residues. Germline CDR1 and CDR2: LNHNV and YYDKDF (reference sequence). The CDR3 DNA is TGTGCCACCGGTGGGCCCTCCTCCTACAATGAGCAGTTCTTC. Translation: CATGGPSSYNEQFF.

The chain recombines TRBV28 with TRBJ2-7; 7 bases map to TRBD2. The germline V gene encodes CDR1 MDHEN and CDR2 SYDVKM. Trimming cost V 5 bases and J 4 bases; bases outside gene matches: 8. The CDR3 is 14 residues long. CDR3 region: CASSPRTRAYEQYF. CDR3 nucleotide sequence: TGTGCCAGCAGTCCCCGGACTAGAGCGTACGAGCAGTACTTC. Drawing the rest from reference TRBV28 and TRBJ2-7, the complete variable domain is DVKVTQSSRYLVKRTGEKVFLECVQDMDHENMFWYRQDPGLGLRLIYFSYDVKMKEKGDIPEGYSVSREKKERFSLILESASTNQTSMYLCASSPRTRAYEQYFGPGTRLTVT.

This clone was detected once. The rearrangement uses TRBV7-9 and TRBJ2-2, with 8 positions matching TRBD1. The CDR3 has 13 residues. V shed 6 bases and J 3 bases; nucleotides not matched to a gene: 0. Germline CDR1 SEHNR, CDR2 FQNEAQ (reference sequence). CDR3 amino acids: CASRGQDTGELFF. CDR3 DNA sequence: TGTGCCAGCAGGGGACAGGACACCGGGGAGCTGTTTTTT. The entire variable domain, with the rest obtained from reference TRBV7-9 and TRBJ2-2, is as follows: DTGVSQNPRHKITKRGQNVTFRCDPISEHNRLYWYRQTLGQGPEFLTYFQNEAQLEKSRLLSDRFSAERPKGSFSTLEIQRTEQGDSAMYLCASRGQDTGELFFGEGSRLTVL.

This clone occurred once. The chain recombines TRBV2 with TRBJ2-2; TRBD2 agrees at 7 bases. Germline lookup yields CDR1 SNHLY and CDR2 FYNNEI. The J segment lost 1 base and the V segment lost 3 bases, leaving 14 bases of the junction unmatched. This CDR3 has 19 residues. The CDR3 DNA sequence: TGTGCCAGCAGTGATTATTGGGACTACTCACGCGGGAACACCGGGGAGCTGTTTTTT. Translating gives CASSDYWDYSRGNTGELFF.

CDR3 nucleotides: TGCGCCAGCAGTGAGTCGGGACTAGCGGGGGGGCCGCCGCAGTATTTT. It specifies CASSESGLAGGPPQYF. The V gene is TRBV10-1, the J gene TRBJ2-3, with TRBD2 identical over 16 bases. Germline lookup yields CDR1 WNHNN and CDR2 SYGVQD (reference sequence). The CDR3 has 16 residues. With V trimmed by 0 bases and J by 10 bases, 4 bases remained unmatched.